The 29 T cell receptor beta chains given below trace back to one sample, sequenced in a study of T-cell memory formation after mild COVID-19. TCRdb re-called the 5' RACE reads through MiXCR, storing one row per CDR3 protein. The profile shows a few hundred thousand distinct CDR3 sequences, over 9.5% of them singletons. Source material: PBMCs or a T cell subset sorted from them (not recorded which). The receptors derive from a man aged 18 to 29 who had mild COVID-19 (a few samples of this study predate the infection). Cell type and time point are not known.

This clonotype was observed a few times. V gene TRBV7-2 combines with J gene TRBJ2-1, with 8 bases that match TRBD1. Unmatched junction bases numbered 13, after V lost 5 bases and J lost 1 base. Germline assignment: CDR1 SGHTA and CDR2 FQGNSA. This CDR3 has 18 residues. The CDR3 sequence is CASSPRPQGASSYNEQFF. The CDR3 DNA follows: TGTGCCAGCAGCCCCCGGCCTCAGGGGGCGAGTTCCTACAATGAGCAGTTCTTC.

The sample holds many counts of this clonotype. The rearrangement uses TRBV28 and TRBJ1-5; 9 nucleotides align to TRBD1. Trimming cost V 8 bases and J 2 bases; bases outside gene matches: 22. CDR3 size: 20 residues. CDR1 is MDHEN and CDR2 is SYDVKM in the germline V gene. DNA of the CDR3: TGTGCCAGCGGCGAGATACCGGGACAGGGAGGAAAGTGGGGCAATCAGCCCCAGCATTTT. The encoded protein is CASGEIPGQGGKWGNQPQHF.

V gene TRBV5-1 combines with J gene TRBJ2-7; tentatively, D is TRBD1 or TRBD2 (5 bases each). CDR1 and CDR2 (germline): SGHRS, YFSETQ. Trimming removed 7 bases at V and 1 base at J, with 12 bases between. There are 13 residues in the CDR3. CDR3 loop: CASRPGRSYEQYF. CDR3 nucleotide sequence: TGCGCCAGCCGACCGGGACGGTCCTACGAGCAGTACTTC.

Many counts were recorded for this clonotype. CDR3 nucleotides: TGCGCCAGCAGCTTGGCAGTTACCGGGGAGCTGTTTTTT. Translation: CASSLAVTGELFF. This chain joins TRBV5-1 and TRBJ2-2; D ambiguous. Per germline, CDR1 SGHRS and CDR2 YFSETQ. This CDR3 comprises 13 residues. Trimming took 0 bases from V and 5 from J, leaving 5 bases between them.

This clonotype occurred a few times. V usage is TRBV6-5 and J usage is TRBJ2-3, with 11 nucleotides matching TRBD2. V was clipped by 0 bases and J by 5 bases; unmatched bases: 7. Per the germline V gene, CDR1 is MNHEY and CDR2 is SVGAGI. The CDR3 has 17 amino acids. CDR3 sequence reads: CASSYSSSGGLGDTQYF. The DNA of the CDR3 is TGTGCCAGCAGTTACTCGTCTAGCGGGGGGCTAGGAGATACGCAGTATTTT.

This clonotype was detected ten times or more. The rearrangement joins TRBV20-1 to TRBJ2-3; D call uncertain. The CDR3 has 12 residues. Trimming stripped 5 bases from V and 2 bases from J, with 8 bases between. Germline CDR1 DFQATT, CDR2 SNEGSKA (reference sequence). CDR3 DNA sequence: TGCAGTGCTGAAAGGTCCACAGATACGCAGTATTTT. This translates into CSAERSTDTQYF.

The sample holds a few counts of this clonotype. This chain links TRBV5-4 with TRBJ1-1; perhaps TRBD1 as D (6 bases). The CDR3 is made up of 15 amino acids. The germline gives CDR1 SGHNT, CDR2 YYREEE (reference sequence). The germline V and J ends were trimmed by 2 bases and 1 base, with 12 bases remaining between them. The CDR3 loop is CASSLVGQTNTEAFF. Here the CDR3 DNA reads TGTGCCAGCAGCTTAGTCGGACAGACGAACACTGAAGCTTTCTTT.

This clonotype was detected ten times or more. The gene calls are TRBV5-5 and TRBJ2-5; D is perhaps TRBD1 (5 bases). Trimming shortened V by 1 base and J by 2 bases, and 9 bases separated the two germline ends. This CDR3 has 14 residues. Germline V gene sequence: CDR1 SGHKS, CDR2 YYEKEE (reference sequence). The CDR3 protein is CASSLTTVQETQYF. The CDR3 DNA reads TGTGCCAGCAGCTTGACGACAGTTCAAGAGACCCAGTACTTC.

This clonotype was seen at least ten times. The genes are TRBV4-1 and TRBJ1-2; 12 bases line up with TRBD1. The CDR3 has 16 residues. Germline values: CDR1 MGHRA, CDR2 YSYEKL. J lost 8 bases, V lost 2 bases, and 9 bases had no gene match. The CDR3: CASSQQGTGGQGGYTF. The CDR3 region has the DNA TGCGCCAGCAGCCAACAAGGGACAGGGGGCCAAGGAGGCTACACCTTC.

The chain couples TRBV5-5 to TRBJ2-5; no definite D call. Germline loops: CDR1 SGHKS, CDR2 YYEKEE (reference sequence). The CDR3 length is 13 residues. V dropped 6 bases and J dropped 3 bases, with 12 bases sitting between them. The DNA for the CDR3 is TGTGCCAGCACCCTCGTAGTTGAAGAGACCCAGTACTTC. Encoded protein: CASTLVVEETQYF. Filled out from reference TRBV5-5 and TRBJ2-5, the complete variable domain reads DAGVTQSPTHLIKTRGQQVTLRCSPISGHKSVSWYQQVLGQGPQFIFQYYEKEERGRGNFPDRFSARQFPNYSSELNVNALLLGDSALYLCASTLVVEETQYFGPGTRLLVL.

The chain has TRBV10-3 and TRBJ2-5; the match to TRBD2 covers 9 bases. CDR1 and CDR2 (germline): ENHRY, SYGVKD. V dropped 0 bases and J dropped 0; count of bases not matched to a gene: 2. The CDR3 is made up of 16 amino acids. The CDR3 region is CAISESSGGNQETQYF. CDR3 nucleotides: TGTGCCATCAGTGAGTCGAGCGGGGGGAACCAAGAGACCCAGTACTTC.

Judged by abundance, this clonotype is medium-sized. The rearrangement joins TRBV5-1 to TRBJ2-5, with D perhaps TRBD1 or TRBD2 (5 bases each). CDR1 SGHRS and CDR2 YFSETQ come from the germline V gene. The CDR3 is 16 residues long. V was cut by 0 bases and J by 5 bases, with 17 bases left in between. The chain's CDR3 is CASSLADTSSGETQYF. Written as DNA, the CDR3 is TGCGCCAGCAGCTTGGCGGACACCTCCTCGGGGGAGACCCAGTACTTC.

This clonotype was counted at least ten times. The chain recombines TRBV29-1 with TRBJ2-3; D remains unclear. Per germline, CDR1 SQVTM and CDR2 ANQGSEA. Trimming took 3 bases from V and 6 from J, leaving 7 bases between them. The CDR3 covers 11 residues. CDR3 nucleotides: TGCAGCGTTGACCCGGCCGATACGCAGTATTTT. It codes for CSVDPADTQYF.

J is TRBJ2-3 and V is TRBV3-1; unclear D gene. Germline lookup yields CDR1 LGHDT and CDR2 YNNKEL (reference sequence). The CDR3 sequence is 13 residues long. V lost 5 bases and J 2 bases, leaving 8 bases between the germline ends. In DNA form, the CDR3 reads TGTGCCAGCAGCAGTCAATCCACAGATACGCAGTATTTT. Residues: CASSSQSTDTQYF.

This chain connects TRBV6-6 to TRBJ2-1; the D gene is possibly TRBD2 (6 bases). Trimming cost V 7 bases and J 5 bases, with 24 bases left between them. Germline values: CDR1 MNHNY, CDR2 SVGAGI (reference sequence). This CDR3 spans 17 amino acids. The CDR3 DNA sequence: TGTGCCAGCACCTCCAAAATGTGGGGGGTGTCGGACAATGAGCAGTTCTTC. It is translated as CASTSKMWGVSDNEQFF.

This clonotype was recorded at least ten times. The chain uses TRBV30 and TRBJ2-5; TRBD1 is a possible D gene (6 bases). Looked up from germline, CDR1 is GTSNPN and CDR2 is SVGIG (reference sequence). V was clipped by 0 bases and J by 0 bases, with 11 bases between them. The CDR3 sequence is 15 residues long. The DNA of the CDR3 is TGTGCCTGGAGTGTGGACAGTTACTACCAAGAGACCCAGTACTTC. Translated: CAWSVDSYYQETQYF.

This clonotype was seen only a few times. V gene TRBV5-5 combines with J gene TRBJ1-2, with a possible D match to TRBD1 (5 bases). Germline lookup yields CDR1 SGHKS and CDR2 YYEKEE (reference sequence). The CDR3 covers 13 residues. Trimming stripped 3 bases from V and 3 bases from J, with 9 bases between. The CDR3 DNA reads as TGTGCCAGCAGCTGGCAGGGAGACTATGGCTACACCTTC. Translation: CASSWQGDYGYTF.

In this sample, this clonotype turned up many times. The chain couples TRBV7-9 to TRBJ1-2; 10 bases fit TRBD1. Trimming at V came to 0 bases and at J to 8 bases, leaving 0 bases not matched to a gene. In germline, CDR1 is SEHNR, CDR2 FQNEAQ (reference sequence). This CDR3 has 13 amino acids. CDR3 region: CASSLATGGGYTF. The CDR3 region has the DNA TGTGCCAGCAGCTTAGCGACAGGGGGCGGCTACACCTTC.

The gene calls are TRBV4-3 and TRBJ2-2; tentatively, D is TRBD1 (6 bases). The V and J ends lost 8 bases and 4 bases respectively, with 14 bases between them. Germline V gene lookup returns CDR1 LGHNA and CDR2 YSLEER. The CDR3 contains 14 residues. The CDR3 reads CASRRTAPTGELFF. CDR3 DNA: TGCGCCAGCCGCCGGACAGCCCCCACCGGGGAGCTGTTTTTT.

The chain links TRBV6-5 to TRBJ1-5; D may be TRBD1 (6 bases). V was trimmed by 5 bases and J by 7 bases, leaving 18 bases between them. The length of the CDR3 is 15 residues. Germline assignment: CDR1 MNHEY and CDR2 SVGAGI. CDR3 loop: CASSPTGGARQPQHF. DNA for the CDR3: TGTGCCAGCAGTCCAACGGGGGGGGCGAGGCAGCCCCAGCATTTT.

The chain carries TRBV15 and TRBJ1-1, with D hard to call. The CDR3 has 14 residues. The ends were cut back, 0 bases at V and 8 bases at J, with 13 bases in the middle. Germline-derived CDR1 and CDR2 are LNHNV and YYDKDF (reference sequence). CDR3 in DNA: TGTGCCACCAGCAGAGATCGCGCACAGCGGGAAGCTTTCTTT. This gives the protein CATSRDRAQREAFF.

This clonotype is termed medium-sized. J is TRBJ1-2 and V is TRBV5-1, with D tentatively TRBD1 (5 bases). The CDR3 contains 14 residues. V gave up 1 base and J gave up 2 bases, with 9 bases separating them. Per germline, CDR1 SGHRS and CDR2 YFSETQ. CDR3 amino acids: CASSLSPGNYGYTF. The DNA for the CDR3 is TGCGCCAGCAGCTTGTCCCCAGGGAACTATGGCTACACCTTC.

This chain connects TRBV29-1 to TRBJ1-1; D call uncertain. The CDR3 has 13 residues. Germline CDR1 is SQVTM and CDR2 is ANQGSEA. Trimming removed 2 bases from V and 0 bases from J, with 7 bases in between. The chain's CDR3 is CSVERQVNTEAFF. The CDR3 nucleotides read TGCAGCGTTGAAAGGCAGGTGAACACTGAAGCTTTCTTT.

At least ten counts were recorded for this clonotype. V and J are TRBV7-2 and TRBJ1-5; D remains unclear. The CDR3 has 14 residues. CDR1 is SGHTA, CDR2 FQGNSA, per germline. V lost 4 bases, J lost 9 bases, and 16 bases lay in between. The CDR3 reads CASSSRPDEWPQHF. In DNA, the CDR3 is TGTGCCAGCAGCTCCCGCCCGGACGAATGGCCCCAGCATTTT. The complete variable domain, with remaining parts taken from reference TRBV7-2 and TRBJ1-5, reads GAGVSQSPSNKVTEKGKDVELRCDPISGHTALYWYRQSLGQGLEFLIYFQGNSAPDKSGLPSDRFSAERTGGSVSTLTIQRTQQEDSAVYLCASSSRPDEWPQHFGDGTRLSIL.

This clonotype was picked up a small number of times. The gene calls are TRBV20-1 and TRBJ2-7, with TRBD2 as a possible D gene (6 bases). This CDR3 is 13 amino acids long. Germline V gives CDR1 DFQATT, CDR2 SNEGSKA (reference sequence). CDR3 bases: TGCAGCCCTAAGAACCCGGGGGAATTGGTGTCGTACTTC. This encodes CSPKNPGELVSYF.

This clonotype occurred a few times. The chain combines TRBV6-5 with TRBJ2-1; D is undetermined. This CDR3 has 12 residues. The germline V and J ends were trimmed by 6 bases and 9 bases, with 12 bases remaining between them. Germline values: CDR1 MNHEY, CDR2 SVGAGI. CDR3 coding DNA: TGTGCCAGCAGACCTACCGCCTCTGAGCAGTTCTTC. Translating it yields CASRPTASEQFF.

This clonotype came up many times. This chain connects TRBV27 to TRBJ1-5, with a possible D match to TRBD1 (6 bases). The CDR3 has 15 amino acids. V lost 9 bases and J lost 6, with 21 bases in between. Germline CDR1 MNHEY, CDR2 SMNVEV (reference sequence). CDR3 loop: CARYSEQGSFQPQHF. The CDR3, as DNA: TGTGCCAGATACTCCGAACAGGGCTCGTTTCAGCCCCAGCATTTT.

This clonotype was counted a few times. The CDR3 here is CSVGTGGAADTQYF. In DNA, the CDR3 is TGCAGCGTCGGGACAGGGGGCGCCGCAGATACGCAGTATTTT. V usage is TRBV29-1 and J usage is TRBJ2-3; 12 positions agree with TRBD1. Germline CDR1 SQVTM, CDR2 ANQGSEA. The CDR3 is 14 residues long. Trimming removed 6 bases from V and 4 bases from J; junction bases left unmatched: 5.

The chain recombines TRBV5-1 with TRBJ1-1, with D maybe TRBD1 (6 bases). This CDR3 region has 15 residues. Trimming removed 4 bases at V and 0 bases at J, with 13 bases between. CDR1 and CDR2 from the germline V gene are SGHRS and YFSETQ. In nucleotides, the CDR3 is TGCGCCAGCAGCCGTACAGGGAGTTTGAACACTGAAGCTTTCTTT. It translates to CASSRTGSLNTEAFF.